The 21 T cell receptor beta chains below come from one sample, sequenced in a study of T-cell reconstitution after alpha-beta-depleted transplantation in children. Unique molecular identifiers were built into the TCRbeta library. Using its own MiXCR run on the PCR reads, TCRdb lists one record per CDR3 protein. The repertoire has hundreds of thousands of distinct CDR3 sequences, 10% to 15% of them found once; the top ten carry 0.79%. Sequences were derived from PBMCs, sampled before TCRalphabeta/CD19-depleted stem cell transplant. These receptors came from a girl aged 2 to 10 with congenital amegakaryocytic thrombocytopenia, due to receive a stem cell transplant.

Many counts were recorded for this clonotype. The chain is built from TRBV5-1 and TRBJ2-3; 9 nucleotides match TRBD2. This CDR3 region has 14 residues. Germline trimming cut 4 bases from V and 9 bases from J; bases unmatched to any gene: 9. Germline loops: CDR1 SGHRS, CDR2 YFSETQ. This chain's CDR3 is CASSATSGRPTQYF. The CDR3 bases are TGCGCCAGCAGCGCCACAAGCGGGAGGCCCACGCAGTATTTT.

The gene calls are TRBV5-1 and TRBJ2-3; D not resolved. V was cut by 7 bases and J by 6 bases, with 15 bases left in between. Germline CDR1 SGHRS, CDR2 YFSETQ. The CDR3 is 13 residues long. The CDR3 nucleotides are TGCGCCAGCCGGCCCCGCATTCCCGATACGCAGTATTTT. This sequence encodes CASRPRIPDTQYF. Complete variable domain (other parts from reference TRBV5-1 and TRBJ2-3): KAGVTQTPRYLIKTRGQQVTLSCSPISGHRSVSWYQQTPGQGLQFLFEYFSETQRNKGNFPGRFSGRQFSNSRSEMNVSTLELGDSALYLCASRPRIPDTQYFGPGTRLTVL.

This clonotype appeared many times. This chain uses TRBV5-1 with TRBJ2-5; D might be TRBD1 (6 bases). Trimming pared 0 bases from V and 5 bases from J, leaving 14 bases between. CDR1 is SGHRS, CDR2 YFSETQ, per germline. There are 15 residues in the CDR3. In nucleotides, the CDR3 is TGCGCCAGCAGCTTGGTACCGACAGGAATGGAGACCCAGTACTTC. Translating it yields CASSLVPTGMETQYF.

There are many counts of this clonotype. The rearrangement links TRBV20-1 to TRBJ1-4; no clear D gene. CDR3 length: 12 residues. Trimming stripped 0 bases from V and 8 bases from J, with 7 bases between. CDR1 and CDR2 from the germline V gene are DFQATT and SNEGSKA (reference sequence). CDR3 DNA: TGCAGTGCTAGAGATCCGGTCGAAAAACTGTTTTTT. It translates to CSARDPVEKLFF.

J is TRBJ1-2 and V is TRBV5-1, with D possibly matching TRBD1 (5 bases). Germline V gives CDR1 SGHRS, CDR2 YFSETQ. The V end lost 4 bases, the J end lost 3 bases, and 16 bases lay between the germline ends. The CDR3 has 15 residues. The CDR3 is CASSMAAGADYGYTF. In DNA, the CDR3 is TGCGCCAGCAGCATGGCGGCCGGGGCGGACTATGGCTACACCTTC.

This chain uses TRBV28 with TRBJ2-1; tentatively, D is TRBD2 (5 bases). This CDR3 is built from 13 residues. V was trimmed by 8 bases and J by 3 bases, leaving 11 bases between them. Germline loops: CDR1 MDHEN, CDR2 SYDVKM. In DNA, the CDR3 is TGTGCCAGCCACCCTGGACTCTACAATGAGCAGTTCTTC. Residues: CASHPGLYNEQFF.

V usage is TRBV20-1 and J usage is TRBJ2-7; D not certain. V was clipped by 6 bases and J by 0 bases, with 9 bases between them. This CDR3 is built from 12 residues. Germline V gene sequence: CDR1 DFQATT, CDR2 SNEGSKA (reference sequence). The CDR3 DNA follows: TGCAGTGCCCCCGACCACTCCTACGAGCAGTACTTC. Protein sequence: CSAPDHSYEQYF.

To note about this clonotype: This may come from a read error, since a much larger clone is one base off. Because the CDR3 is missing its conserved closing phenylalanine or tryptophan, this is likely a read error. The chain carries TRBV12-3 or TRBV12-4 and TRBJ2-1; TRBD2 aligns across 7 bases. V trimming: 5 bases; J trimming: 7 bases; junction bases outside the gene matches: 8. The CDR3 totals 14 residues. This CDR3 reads CASSPPTSYNEQFL. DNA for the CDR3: TGTGCCAGCAGTCCCCCGACTAGCTATAATGAGCAGTTCTTG.

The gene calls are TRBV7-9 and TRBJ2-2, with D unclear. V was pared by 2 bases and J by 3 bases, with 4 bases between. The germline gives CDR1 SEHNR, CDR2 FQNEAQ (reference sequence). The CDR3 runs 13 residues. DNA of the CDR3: TGTGCCAGCAGCTTACAGTACACCGGGGAGCTGTTTTTT. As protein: CASSLQYTGELFF.

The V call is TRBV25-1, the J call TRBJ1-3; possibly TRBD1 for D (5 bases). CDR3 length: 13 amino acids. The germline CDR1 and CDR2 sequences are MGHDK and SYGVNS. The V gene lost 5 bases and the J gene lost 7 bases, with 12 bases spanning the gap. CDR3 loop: CASSLPGMNTIYF. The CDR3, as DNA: TGTGCCAGCAGTCTTCCAGGGATGAACACCATATATTTT. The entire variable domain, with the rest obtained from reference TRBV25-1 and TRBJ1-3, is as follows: EADIYQTPRYLVIGTGKKITLECSQTMGHDKMYWYQQDPGMELHLIHYSYGVNSTEKGDLSSESTVSRIRTEHFPLTLESARPSHTSQYLCASSLPGMNTIYFGEGSWLTVV.

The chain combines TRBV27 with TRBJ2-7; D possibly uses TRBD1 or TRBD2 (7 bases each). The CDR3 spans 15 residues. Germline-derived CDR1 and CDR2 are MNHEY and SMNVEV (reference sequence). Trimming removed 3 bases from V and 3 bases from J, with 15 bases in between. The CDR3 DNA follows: TGTGCCAGCAGTTTTTCATCAGGGGGGGGCTACGAGCAGTACTTC. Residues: CASSFSSGGGYEQYF.

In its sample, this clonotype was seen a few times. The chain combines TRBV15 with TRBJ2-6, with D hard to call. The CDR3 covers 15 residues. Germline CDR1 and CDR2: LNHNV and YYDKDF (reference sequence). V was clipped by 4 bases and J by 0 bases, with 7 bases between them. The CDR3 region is CATSTAGSGANVLTF. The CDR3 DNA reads TGTGCCACCAGCACCGCAGGCTCTGGGGCCAACGTCCTGACTTTC.

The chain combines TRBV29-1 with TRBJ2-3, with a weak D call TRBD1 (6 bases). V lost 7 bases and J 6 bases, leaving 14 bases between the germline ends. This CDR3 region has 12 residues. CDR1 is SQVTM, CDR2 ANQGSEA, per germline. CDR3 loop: CSGSTGLDTQYF. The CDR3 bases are TGCAGCGGCTCCACAGGGTTGGATACGCAGTATTTT.

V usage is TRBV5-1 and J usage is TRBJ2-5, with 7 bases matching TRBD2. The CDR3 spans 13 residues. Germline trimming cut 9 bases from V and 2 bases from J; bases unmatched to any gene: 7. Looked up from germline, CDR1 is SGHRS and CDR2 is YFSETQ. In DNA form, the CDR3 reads TGCGCCACCAAACTAGCGCCACAAGAGACCCAGTACTTC. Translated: CATKLAPQETQYF.

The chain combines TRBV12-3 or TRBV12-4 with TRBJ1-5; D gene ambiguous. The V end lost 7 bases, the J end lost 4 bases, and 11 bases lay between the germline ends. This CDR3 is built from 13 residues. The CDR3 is CASTFAENQPQHF. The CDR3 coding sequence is TGTGCCAGCACTTTCGCTGAAAATCAGCCCCAGCATTTT.

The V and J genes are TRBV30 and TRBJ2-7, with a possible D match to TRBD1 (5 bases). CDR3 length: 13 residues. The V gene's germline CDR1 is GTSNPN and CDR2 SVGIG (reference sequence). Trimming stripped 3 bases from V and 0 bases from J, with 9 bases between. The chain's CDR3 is CAWSQGYSYEQYF. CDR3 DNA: TGTGCCTGGAGCCAGGGTTACTCCTACGAGCAGTACTTC.

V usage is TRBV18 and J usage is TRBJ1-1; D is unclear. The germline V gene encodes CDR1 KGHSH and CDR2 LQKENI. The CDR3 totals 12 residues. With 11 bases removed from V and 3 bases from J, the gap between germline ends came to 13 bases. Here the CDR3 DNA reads TGTGCCCCCGGGGTTGATGACACTGAAGCTTTCTTT. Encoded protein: CAPGVDDTEAFF.

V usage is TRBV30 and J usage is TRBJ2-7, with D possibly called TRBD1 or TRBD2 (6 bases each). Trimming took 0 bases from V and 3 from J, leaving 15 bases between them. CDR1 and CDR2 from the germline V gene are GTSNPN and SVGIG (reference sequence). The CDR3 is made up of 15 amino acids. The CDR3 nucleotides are TGTGCCTGGAGTGTTAGAAGAGGGGGGTTCTACGAGCAGTACTTC. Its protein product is CAWSVRRGGFYEQYF.

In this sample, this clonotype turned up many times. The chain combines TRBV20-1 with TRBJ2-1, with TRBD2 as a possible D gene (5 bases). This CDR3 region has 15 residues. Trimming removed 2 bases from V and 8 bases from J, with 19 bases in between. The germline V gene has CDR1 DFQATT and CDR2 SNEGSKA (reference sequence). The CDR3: CSARRTESLEDEQFF. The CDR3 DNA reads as TGCAGTGCTAGAAGGACGGAGTCTCTGGAGGATGAGCAGTTCTTC.

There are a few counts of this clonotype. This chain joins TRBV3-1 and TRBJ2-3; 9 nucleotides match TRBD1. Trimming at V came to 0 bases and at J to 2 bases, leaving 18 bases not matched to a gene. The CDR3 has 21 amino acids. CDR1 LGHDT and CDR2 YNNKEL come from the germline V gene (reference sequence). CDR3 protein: CASSQDFQRTGDSRATDTQYF. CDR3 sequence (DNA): TGTGCCAGCAGCCAAGATTTTCAAAGGACAGGGGACAGTAGGGCCACAGATACGCAGTATTTT.

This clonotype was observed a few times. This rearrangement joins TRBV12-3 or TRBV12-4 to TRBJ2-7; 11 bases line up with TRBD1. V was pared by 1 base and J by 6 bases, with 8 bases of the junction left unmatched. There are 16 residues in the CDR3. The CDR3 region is CASSLGPGQGDSEQYF. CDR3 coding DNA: TGTGCCAGCAGTTTAGGTCCGGGACAGGGGGACTCCGAGCAGTACTTC.